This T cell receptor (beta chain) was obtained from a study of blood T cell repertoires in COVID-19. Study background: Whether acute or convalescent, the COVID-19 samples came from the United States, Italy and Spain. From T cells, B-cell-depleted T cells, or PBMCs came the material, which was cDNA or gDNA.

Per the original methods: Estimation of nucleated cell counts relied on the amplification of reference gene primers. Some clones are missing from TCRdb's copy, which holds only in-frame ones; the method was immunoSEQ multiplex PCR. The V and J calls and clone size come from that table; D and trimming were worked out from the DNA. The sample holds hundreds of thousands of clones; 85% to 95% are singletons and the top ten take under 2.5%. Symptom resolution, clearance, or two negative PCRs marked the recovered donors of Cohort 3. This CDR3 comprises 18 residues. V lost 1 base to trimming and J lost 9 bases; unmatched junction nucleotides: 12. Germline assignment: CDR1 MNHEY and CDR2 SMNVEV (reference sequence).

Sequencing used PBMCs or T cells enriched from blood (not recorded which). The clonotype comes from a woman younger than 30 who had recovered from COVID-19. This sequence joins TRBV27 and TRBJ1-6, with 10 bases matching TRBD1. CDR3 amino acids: CASSLYPGQGIRRSPLHF. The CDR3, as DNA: TGTGCCAGCAGTTTATACCCGGGACAGGGGATACGTCGTTCACCCCTCCACTTT.